This T cell receptor beta chain originates from a study of blood T cells in healthy people across ages. Regarding this clonotype: The junction and the germline gene differ at one end; a read error may be behind it.

The use of a sample-barcoded 5' primer and a J-beta primer mix characterized a second PCR of about 6 to 11 cycles. TCRdb reanalysed the 5' RACE reads using MiXCR and keeps one entry per CDR3 protein. The data contain over 600,000 distinct CDR3 sequences, roughly 50% of them singletons. The receptor's source is a man aged 40-55 years in good health. Sequencing was done on a sample of blood.

The CDR3 reads CVSSQDSGSGSTEAFF. CDR3 DNA sequence: TGTGTCAGCAGCCAAGATTCAGGTTCCGGAAGTACTGAAGCTTTCTTT. The genes are TRBV4-2 and TRBJ1-1, with D unclear. Germline CDR1 LGHNA, CDR2 YNFKEQ. The CDR3 totals 16 residues.